Listed below are T cell receptor beta chains from one sample, sequenced in a study of T cell responses to AZD1222 COVID-19 vaccine. Produced via immunoSEQ multiplex PCR; TCRdb's table is partial and in-frame only. The sample holds over 150,000 clones; approximately 90% are singletons and the top ten take 6.5% to 7%. The sequencing used peripheral blood, collected on day 0 of AZD1222 vaccination. These receptors were obtained from an adult in good health. Both conserved end residues are part of each CDR3. D genes are given only for firm matches. Not all rows give a size; the values are once, few, many and, for expanded clones, a class.

v_call	d_call	clone_size	j_call	cdr3_aa	cdr3_nt
TRBV7-8	NA	NA	TRBJ2-7	CASSLGKHEQYF	TGTGCCAGCAGCTTAGGCAAACACGAGCAGTACTTC
TRBV25-1	NA	NA	TRBJ1-6	CASSETQGFANSPLHF	TGTGCCAGCAGTGAAACCCAAGGCTTCGCTAATTCACCCCTCCACTTT
TRBV7-9	NA	NA	TRBJ1-2	CASSLYGYTF	TGTGCCAGCAGCCTGTATGGCTACACCTTC
TRBV7-2	NA	NA	TRBJ2-1	CASSSQRETEQFF	TGTGCCAGCAGCTCACAAAGGGAGACAGAGCAGTTCTTC
TRBV2	NA	NA	TRBJ2-3	CASRRDSPGGTQYF	TGTGCCAGCAGGCGGGACTCACCCGGAGGGACGCAGTATTTT
TRBV19	NA	once	TRBJ2-1	CASVRYNEQFF	TGTGCCAGTGTGAGGTACAATGAGCAGTTCTTC
TRBV28	NA	NA	TRBJ1-5	CACREGGNNQPQHF	TGTGCCTGTAGAGAGGGGGGAAACAATCAGCCCCAGCATTTT
TRBV7-9	NA	NA	TRBJ1-4	CASSLASGATNEKLFF	TGTGCCAGCAGCTTAGCGTCAGGGGCTACTAATGAAAAACTGTTTTTT
TRBV5-4	TRBD1	NA	TRBJ2-4	CASSQPGGQIQYF	TGTGCCAGCAGTCAGCCAGGGGGCCAAATCCAGTACTTC
TRBV7-2	TRBD2	NA	TRBJ2-3	CASSSGLAGSTDTQYF	TGTGCCAGCAGCTCGGGACTAGCGGGGAGCACAGATACGCAGTATTTT
TRBV12-3/TRBV12-4	NA	NA	TRBJ1-4	CASSWGPGGKLFF	TGTGCCAGCAGTTGGGGTCCCGGTGGAAAACTGTTTTTT
TRBV18	TRBD1	NA	TRBJ1-6	CASSPGQGNSPLHF	TGTGCCAGCTCACCGGGACAGGGGAATTCACCCCTCCACTTT
TRBV20-1	TRBD2	NA	TRBJ2-7	CSASLAGGPDEQYF	TGCAGTGCTAGTTTGGCGGGGGGGCCCGACGAGCAGTACTTC
TRBV4-3	NA	NA	TRBJ2-5	CASSQGVQETQYF	TGCGCCAGCAGCCAGGGGGTCCAAGAGACCCAGTACTTC
TRBV7-3	TRBD2	NA	TRBJ2-1	CASSPIAGGKNEQFF	TGTGCCAGCAGCCCGATAGCGGGGGGGAAAAATGAGCAGTTCTTC
TRBV5-1	TRBD1	NA	TRBJ2-3	CASSSRKGTGKSDTQYF	TGCGCCAGCAGCTCACGGAAGGGGACAGGGAAGTCAGATACGCAGTATTTT
TRBV27	NA	NA	TRBJ2-7	CASGRHAPYF	TGTGCCAGCGGACGACACGCCCCTTACTTC
TRBV5-4	TRBD2	NA	TRBJ2-3	CASSLAGGRTDTQYF	TGTGCCAGCAGCTTGGCGGGGGGACGCACAGATACGCAGTATTTT
TRBV7-9	NA	NA	TRBJ1-3	CASSFSGTSSGNTIYF	TGTGCCAGCAGCTTTTCCGGGACAAGCTCTGGAAACACCATATATTTT
TRBV12-3/TRBV12-4	NA	NA	TRBJ1-3	CASSDAGNTIYF	TGTGCCAGCAGCGACGCTGGAAACACCATATATTTT
TRBV9	NA	once	TRBJ1-5	CASSAGPGTRYSNQPQHF	TGTGCCAGCAGCGCCGGGCCGGGGACAAGATATAGCAATCAGCCCCAGCATTTT
TRBV10-2	NA	NA	TRBJ1-5	CASRDSLYSNQPQHF	TGCGCCAGCAGAGACAGCCTATATAGCAATCAGCCCCAGCATTTT
TRBV10-3	NA	NA	TRBJ1-5	CAISADGYSNQPQHF	TGTGCCATCAGTGCCGACGGGTATAGCAATCAGCCCCAGCATTTT
TRBV25-1	NA	NA	TRBJ2-5	CASRGGAQEDYSGTQYF	TGTGCCAGCAGGGGGGGTGCGCAGGAGGACTATTCCGGGACCCAGTACTTC
TRBV7-2	TRBD2	NA	TRBJ2-1	CASSLTSGGVGEQFF	TGTGCCAGCAGCTTGACTAGCGGGGGGGTAGGTGAGCAGTTCTTC
TRBV6-5	NA	NA	TRBJ1-4	CASDYSTTNEKLFF	TGTGCCAGCGATTATTCGACAACTAATGAAAAACTGTTTTTT
TRBV6-5	NA	NA	TRBJ2-3	CASSYGPAGTDTQYF	TGTGCCAGCAGTTACGGTCCAGCGGGCACAGATACGCAGTATTTT
TRBV6-9	NA	NA	TRBJ2-7	CASGARTENPPYEQYF	TGTGCCAGTGGGGCGAGGACCGAGAATCCTCCGTACGAGCAGTACTTC
TRBV5-1	NA	NA	TRBJ1-2	CASSAEAGHSQYGYTF	TGCGCCAGCAGCGCGGAGGCAGGGCATAGTCAATATGGCTACACCTTC
TRBV5-5	NA	NA	TRBJ2-4	CASSPGGLGVDIQYF	TGTGCCAGCAGCCCAGGGGGGCTCGGTGTCGACATTCAGTACTTC
TRBV9	TRBD2	once	TRBJ2-5	CASSVLAGGFQETQYF	TGTGCCAGCAGCGTATTAGCGGGGGGCTTCCAAGAGACCCAGTACTTC
TRBV15	NA	once	TRBJ2-5	CATSRDKGGSGQETQYF	TGTGCCACCAGCAGAGATAAGGGGGGTAGCGGCCAAGAGACCCAGTACTTC
TRBV10-3	NA	NA	TRBJ1-2	CAIRVGGPNYGYTF	TGTGCCATCAGAGTGGGAGGGCCTAACTATGGCTACACCTTC
TRBV10-3	NA	NA	TRBJ2-2	CAISEMPSANTEELFF	TGTGCCATCAGTGAGATGCCCAGCGCGAACACCGAGGAGCTGTTTTTT
TRBV9	NA	NA	TRBJ2-6	CASSFSGANVLTF	TGTGCCAGCAGTTTTTCCGGGGCCAACGTCCTGACTTTC
TRBV7-2	NA	NA	TRBJ2-5	CASSLKKAGQLRRQETQYF	TGTGCCAGCAGCTTAAAGAAGGCAGGCCAACTCCGCCGACAAGAGACCCAGTACTTC
TRBV19	TRBD1	NA	TRBJ2-7	CASSLLGTGTYEQYF	TGTGCCAGTAGCCTCTTGGGGACAGGGACCTACGAGCAGTACTTC
TRBV9	TRBD2	NA	TRBJ2-1	CASSVVVGGTPSTYNEQFF	TGTGCCAGCAGCGTAGTTGTGGGGGGGACTCCAAGTACCTACAATGAGCAGTTCTTC
TRBV18	NA	NA	TRBJ2-1	CASSPGPGAYNEQFF	TGTGCCAGCTCACCAGGGCCAGGGGCCTACAATGAGCAGTTCTTC
TRBV6-1	NA	NA	TRBJ2-1	CASSEMVVRFF	TGTGCCAGCAGTGAAATGGTTGTCCGGTTCTTC
TRBV5-1	NA	NA	TRBJ2-1	CASSGNYNEQFF	TGCGCCAGCAGTGGGAACTACAATGAGCAGTTCTTC
TRBV10-3	NA	NA	TRBJ1-2	CAITRTDTPNYGYTF	TGTGCCATCACCCGGACAGACACCCCTAACTATGGCTACACCTTC
TRBV15	NA	NA	TRBJ1-2	CATSSMDRLNRGYTF	TGTGCCACCAGCAGCATGGACAGACTTAACCGGGGCTACACCTTC
TRBV5-4	TRBD2	NA	TRBJ2-7	CASSFFRGGTSYEQYF	TGTGCCAGCAGCTTCTTCCGCGGGGGGACCTCCTACGAGCAGTACTTC
TRBV3-1/TRBV3-2	NA	NA	TRBJ2-5	CASSPLRVFGTQYF	TGTGCCAGCAGCCCACTGAGGGTATTCGGGACCCAGTACTTC
TRBV7-9	NA	NA	TRBJ1-2	CASSLQGTGSDGYTF	TGTGCCAGCAGCTTACAGGGTACCGGGAGTGATGGCTACACCTTC
TRBV7-9	NA	few	TRBJ1-2	CASSLGGAGGYTF	TGTGCCAGCAGCTTGGGTGGGGCTGGTGGCTACACCTTC
TRBV9	TRBD2	once	TRBJ2-3	CASSVAGGPDTQYF	TGTGCCAGCAGCGTAGCGGGGGGGCCGGATACGCAGTATTTT
TRBV5-8	NA	NA	TRBJ1-4	CASSEYDSATNEKLFF	TGTGCCAGCAGCGAATACGACAGCGCAACTAATGAAAAACTGTTTTTT
TRBV7-2	TRBD1	NA	TRBJ2-5	CASSLRLPGQGGNMGTQYF	TGTGCCAGCAGCTTAAGGCTGCCGGGACAGGGGGGCAACATGGGGACCCAGTACTTC
TRBV27	TRBD1	NA	TRBJ2-1	CASSLSSGTEGPYNEQFF	TGTGCCAGCAGTTTATCATCGGGGACAGAGGGTCCCTACAATGAGCAGTTCTTC